This TCR beta chain was obtained from a study of blood T cell repertoires in COVID-19. Method: immunoSEQ multiplex PCR; TCRdb's copy keeps in-frame clones and lacks some. The table records fewer than 350,000 clones, roughly 89% of them present only once. The CDR3 length is 13 residues. V trimming: 8 bases; J trimming: 6 bases; junction bases outside the gene matches: 8. Material: PBMCs or T cells enriched from blood (not recorded which). The chain recombines TRBV23-1 with TRBJ2-7; TRBD1 agrees at 9 bases. TRBV23-1 is filed as an ORF, its function uncertain. The TCR originated in a woman under 30 with acute COVID-19. The CDR3 DNA follows: TGCGCCAGCCTCCGGGACAGGGTTTTCGAGCAGTACTTC. Translation: CASLRDRVFEQYF.